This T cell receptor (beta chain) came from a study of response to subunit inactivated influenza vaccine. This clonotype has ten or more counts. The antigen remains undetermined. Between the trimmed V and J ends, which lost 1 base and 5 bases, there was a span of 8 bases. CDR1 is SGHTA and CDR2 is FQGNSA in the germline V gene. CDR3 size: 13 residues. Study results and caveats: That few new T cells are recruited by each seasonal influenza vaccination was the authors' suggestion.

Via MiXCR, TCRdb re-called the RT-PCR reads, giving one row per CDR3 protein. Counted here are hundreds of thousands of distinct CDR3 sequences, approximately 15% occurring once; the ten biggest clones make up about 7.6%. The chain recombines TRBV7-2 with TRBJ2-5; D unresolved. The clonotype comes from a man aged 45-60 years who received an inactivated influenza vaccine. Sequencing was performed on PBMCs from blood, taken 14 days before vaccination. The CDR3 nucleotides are TGTGCCAGCAGCTTAGGACCCGGGGAGACCCAGTACTTC. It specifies CASSLGPGETQYF.